The entry below describes one TCR beta chain. These data belong to a study of shared clonotypes between healthy human individuals. Study-level information: Each donor's CD4 naive and CD4 memory cells filled three plates apiece, CD8 naive two, and CD8 memory one.

Trimming cost V 4 bases and J 5 bases, with 11 bases left between them. Germline CDR1 is SNHLY and CDR2 is FYNNEI. This CDR3 is built from 14 residues. TCRdb keeps only in-frame clones here, not all; method: immunoSEQ multiplex PCR. The data contain just over 2,000,000 clones, just under 95% of them singletons. Naivety among CD8 cells was defined by CD45RO negativity and positive CCR7 selection, thereby excluding terminally differentiated effector memory CD45RA+ cells. Nashville, Tennessee was home to all donors, each a Caucasian adult. The sequence was collected from a young man in good health. The sample taken for sequencing was naive CD8+ T cells sorted from blood. The chain employs TRBV2 and TRBJ2-2; D uncertain. The CDR3 is CASSGMEGTGELFF. The CDR3 DNA sequence: TGTGCCAGCAGTGGAATGGAAGGAACCGGGGAGCTGTTTTTT.